This T cell receptor (beta chain) was captured by sequencing in a study of blood T cell repertoires in COVID-19. This CDR3 comprises 14 residues. V was pared by 2 bases and J by 0 bases, with 6 bases between. The germline gives CDR1 KGHSH, CDR2 LQKENI. Method: immunoSEQ multiplex PCR; TCRdb's copy keeps in-frame clones and lacks some. The table shows 95,000 to 150,000 clones, with about 89% occurring only once. This rearrangement joins TRBV18 to TRBJ2-3, with a weak D call TRBD2 (6 bases). The source is a woman aged 70-85 years with acute or convalescent COVID-19. Sequencing was carried out using peripheral blood. The CDR3, as DNA: TGTGCCAGCTCACCAGGGACTAGCACAGATACGCAGTATTTT. Protein: CASSPGTSTDTQYF.